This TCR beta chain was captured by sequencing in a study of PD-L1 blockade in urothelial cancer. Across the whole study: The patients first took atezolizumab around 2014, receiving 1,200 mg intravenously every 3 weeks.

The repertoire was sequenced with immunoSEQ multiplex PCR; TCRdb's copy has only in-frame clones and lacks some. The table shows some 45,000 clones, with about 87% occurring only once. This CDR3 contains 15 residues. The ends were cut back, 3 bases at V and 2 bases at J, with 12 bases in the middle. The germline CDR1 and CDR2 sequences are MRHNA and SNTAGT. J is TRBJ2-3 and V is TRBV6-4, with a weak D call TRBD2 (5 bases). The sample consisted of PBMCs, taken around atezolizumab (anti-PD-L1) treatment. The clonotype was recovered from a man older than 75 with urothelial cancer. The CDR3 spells CASSESSGYTDTQYF. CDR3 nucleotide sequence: TGTGCCAGCAGTGAATCGTCGGGGTACACAGATACGCAGTATTTT.